This T cell receptor beta chain was sequenced for a study of brain T cells in children with intractable seizures. Study results and limitations: Only CDR3 sequence similarity suggested viral specificity, without known HCMV serostatus. Pre-surgery blood may have been undersampled, hiding some clones.

Profiled with immunoSEQ multiplex PCR; TCRdb holds only in-frame clones, not every one. The profile shows around 80,000 clones, around 90% of them singletons. Sequencing was limited to surgery cases with top T cell transcript signatures in brain tissue. Pre-surgery treatment included at least one anti-epileptic drug. A word on this clone: Its antigen remains unidentified.

The CDR3 has 12 residues. V gave up 1 base and J gave up 6 bases, with 4 bases separating them. Germline lookup yields CDR1 SEHNR and CDR2 FQNEAQ (reference sequence). Sample: peripheral blood, taken at surgery. The V gene is TRBV7-9, the J gene TRBJ2-1; D not certain. This TCR was recovered from a girl aged 2-10 years with Rasmussen encephalitis and intractable seizures. The chain's CDR3 is CASSLDFNEQFF. CDR3 sequence (DNA): TGTGCCAGCAGCTTAGATTTCAATGAGCAGTTCTTC.